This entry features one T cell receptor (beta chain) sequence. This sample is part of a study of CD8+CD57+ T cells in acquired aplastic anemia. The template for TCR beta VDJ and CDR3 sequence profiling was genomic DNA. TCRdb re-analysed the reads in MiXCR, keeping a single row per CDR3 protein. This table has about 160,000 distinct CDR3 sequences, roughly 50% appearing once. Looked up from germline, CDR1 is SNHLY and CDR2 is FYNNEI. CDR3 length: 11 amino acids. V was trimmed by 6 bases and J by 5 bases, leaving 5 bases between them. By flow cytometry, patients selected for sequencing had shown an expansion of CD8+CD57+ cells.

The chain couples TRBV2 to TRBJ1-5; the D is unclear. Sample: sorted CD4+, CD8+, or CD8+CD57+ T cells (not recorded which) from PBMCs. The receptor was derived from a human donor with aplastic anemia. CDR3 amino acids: CASRGYQPQHF. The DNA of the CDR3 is TGTGCCAGCAGAGGATATCAGCCCCAGCATTTT.